The text below deals with one T cell receptor (beta chain). Its target antigen remains unknown. There are no base qualities to consult, and no much larger clone falls within one base. For the CD8 naive samples, CD45RO-negative cells were positively selected for CCR7, yielding a CD45RA+CCR7+ population from which TemRA cells were excluded. The donors were healthy, HIV-negative adults with no recently reported acute infections or vaccinations. Every donor was a Caucasian adult living in Nashville, Tennessee, USA. After blood collection by leukapheresis, PBMCs were isolated using Ficoll-Histopaque density gradient centrifugation and then cryopreserved in the vapor phase of liquid nitrogen. Analytical flow cytometry was used to check the purity and quantity of every magnetically sorted T cell population. Each sorted fraction had its genomic DNA isolated and then quantified by UV absorbance on a Nanodrop 2000c.

Taken from the germline V gene, the CDR1 and CDR2 loops are LGHNA and YSLEER. Including the terminal cysteine and phenylalanine, the CDR3 comprises 16 residues. The retained sequence is limited to the CDR3, 48 bases, with the frame set at the first base. Germline trimming: 0 bases from V, 5 bases from J; junction bases outside gene matches: 7. The data derive from a study of shared clonotypes between healthy human individuals (dated by TCRdb to 2020 to 2022). Regarding the complete study: The cohort comprised a couple of women and a few men aged 18 to 49 years. Each donor's leukapheresis produced roughly between about 0.9 and 9.5 billion PBMCs. For each donor, CD4 naive and CD4 memory were each given three plates, CD8 naive was given two plates, and CD8 memory was given one plate. Blood TCR repertoires of about 5 healthy adults were deeply sequenced to estimate repertoire size and the extent of clonotype sharing between individuals. Libraries were prepared and TCR repertoires were sequenced by different laboratories using diverse techniques, in order to increase sequencing depth and limit assay-specific biases. What the research found in general, with its limitations: Pairwise subsampling led to the expectation that sequencing depth would affect the degree of clonotype sharing among donors. Higher generation probabilities were observed for clonotypes shared by all four sorted-subset donors than for non-shared clonotypes. Sharing across several donors was observed for around 5% of naive CD4, under 4% of naive CD8, over 2% of memory CD4, and about 0.4% of memory CD8 clonotypes. Incomplete sequencing was indicated by rarefaction of sorted-subset datasets, despite the large sequencing depth. Sampling was restricted to blood, and TCR repertoires in tissues likely differ from the TCR repertoires found in blood. The genetic and exposure-history diversity represented was limited by the small number of donors. Naive subsets generally had larger estimated clonotype richness than memory subsets.

Using the deep immunoSEQ assay, TCR CDR3 regions were amplified from genomic DNA by multiplex PCR. Extracted genomic DNA from each cell subset was distributed evenly across all wells of several immunoSEQ 96-well plates, and each plate was treated as a replicate. For sorted subsets, around 200 ng genomic DNA, equal to tens of thousands of T cell genomes, was loaded into each replicate PCR. Purified libraries were measured with a Qubit 3.0 fluorometer, size-checked on a Bioanalyzer 2100, and measured again with the KAPA Library Quantification kit. Every immunoSEQ 96-well plate was sequenced on a separate single-read 150-cycle Illumina NextSeq 550 flow cell. The paper's processing steps were these. The immunoSEQ output contained only junctional sequences without quality scores, so filtering could not match that applied to full-length reads. To assign V/J genes and CDR3, sequences were annotated using PyIR, a Python wrapper for IgBLAST v1.9, with IMGT germline references. Any read was removed if the V/J assignment was weak (E-value above 1e-6), the CDR3 was missing, or the read contained stop codons, out-of-frame junctions, or ambiguous translated residues. A V3J clonotype was defined by an identical inferred V gene, J gene, and CDR3 amino acid sequence. Percentage overlap between repertoires was calculated by dividing the number of shared unique clonotypes by the size of the smaller repertoire. Three approaches were used to assess repertoire richness: RTK rarefaction, the Chao1 estimator, and Recon v2.1 estimates of unobserved clonotypes. Generation probabilities were computed with OLGA for all TCRbeta clonotypes obtained by the gDNA method from several donors. The source is immuneACCESS, and TCRdb retained only in-frame sequences with V and J called. Part of the clones is not carried over; for the studies checked, unresolved V genes explain less than half of this, and the remainder is unexplained. The V and J calls and clone size come from that table; D and trimming were worked out from the DNA. A total of roughly 810,000 clones appear in this sample, about 96% of them only once. The ten largest account for under 0.3% of the sample.

This TCR was sampled from a man aged 30 to 45 in good health. The chain employs TRBV4-3 and TRBJ2-1; 7 of the junction bases match TRBD2. The specimen was naive CD8+ T cells sorted from blood. Explained via the paper, the cell subset or site label denotes: CD45RA+CCR7+. The CDR3 amino acid sequence is: CASSQEWGGVDNEQFF. The sequenced DNA is TGCGCCAGCAGCCAAGAATGGGGAGGGGTCGACAATGAGCAGTTCTTC.